This T cell receptor beta chain was obtained from a study of neurological immune-mediated disorders (dated by TCRdb to between 2017 and 2020). A note on the overall study: Of the roughly 34 multiple sclerosis patients, about 31 had relapsing-remitting MS and 3 had secondary progressive MS. Using UMI-based sequencing, the study compared peripheral blood TCR-beta repertoires from patients with HTLV-I-associated myelopathy (HAM/TSP), patients with multiple sclerosis, and healthy controls. Alongside PBMC samples, the set of 80 to 130 TCR-beta libraries contained longitudinal samples, technical triplicates, and paired CD4+ and CD8+ T-cell subsets that had been sorted. Of the 65 to 70 subjects in the cohort, about 14 were HAM/TSP patients, some 35 were multiple sclerosis patients, and about 20 were healthy controls.

cDNA was synthesized by template-switch 5'RACE using a primer with a 10-nucleotide random unique molecular identifier that tagged each TCR transcript. Over 180 million TCR-beta sequences, covering 15-18 subjects, were produced in each sequencing run. Total RNA was extracted with the RNeasy kit. TCR-beta VDJ regions were amplified with primers for the TCR constant region and the 5'RACE anchor, using the KAPA Real-time Library Amplification kit. A first PCR added sample indexes and Illumina adaptors, and a second PCR then raised library yield. After purification with Ampure beads, the TCR product of roughly 650 bp was size-selected on a 2% E-gel SizeSelection system. Library quality was checked on a Bioanalyzer, concentration was measured with Qubit, and libraries were quantified with the Kapa Library Quantification kit before pooling. Libraries were sequenced paired-end 2 x 150 bp on an Illumina HiSeq 2500. To increase sequence diversity, about 23-32% phiX was spiked into each library pool. Per the source publication's procedure: The UMI-based MiGEC pipeline processed quality-filtered reads and removed over 80% of raw TCR sequences during error correction. VDJ genes were aligned to IMGT germline references, and each clonotype was defined by a unique CDR3 amino acid sequence together with V-J genes. Clonal expansion, Shannon diversity and CDR3 relatedness were evaluated with VDJtools (CalcPairwiseDistances, ClusterSamples), while phylogenetic trees were built in CLCbio workbench. A clone was classed as expanded if it had 8 or more unique UMIs, a cutoff based on coefficient-of-variation modelling across technical triplicates. TCRdb handled the public reads itself, with Q25 trimming in fastp and clone calling in MiXCR, and kept productive beta chains. CDR3 protein duplicates are merged, each entry listing the most common genes and DNA. The V and J calls and clone size are TCRdb's, not the authors'. This sample lists approximately 60,000 distinct CDR3 sequences; around 4.2% were detected once. The leading ten clones occupy 2.5% to 3% of the sample.

The CDR3 contains 15 residues, cysteine and phenylalanine counted. The only DNA kept is the CDR3, 45 bases in frame from the first base. The CDR1 and CDR2 encoded by the germline V gene are SGHVS and FQNEAQ. Trimming removed 1 base from V and 6 bases from J, leaving 13 bases between the germline ends. The research as a whole found: No identical CDR3 amino acid sequences were shared among expanded clones across subjects, suggesting private TCR-beta repertoires in all groups. TCR clonal expansion was highest in HAM/TSP patients and lowest in MS patients, with MS patients falling below even healthy controls. Repertoires from 18 of 34 MS patients were grouped by phylogenetic analysis into a cluster of related CDR3 sequences, suggesting a possible repertoire-level signature. The MS cluster was not associated with any clinical or MRI features, and the authors stated that larger cohorts are needed.

This clonotype was observed many times. Its antigen is unknown. Qualities for individual bases were not recorded, and no much larger clone is one base off. Unsorted PBMC libraries were generated from 2 million PBMCs stored in RNAlater at -80 °C until RNA extraction. Multiple sclerosis patients were enrolled in a US clinical protocol under which disease progression was evaluated by magnetic resonance imaging. Peripheral blood was subjected to Ficoll-Hypaque density gradient centrifugation to isolate PBMCs, which were then cryopreserved in liquid nitrogen. Sequenced input: PBMCs. In this chain, TRBV7-8 is recombined with TRBJ1-5; the D gene is possibly TRBD1, with 5 bases matching. This clonotype was sampled from a man in his fifties with multiple sclerosis. The bases read TGTGCCAGCAGCTTAGGAGGGGCGGGTCGTCAGCCCCAGCATTTT. Its translation reads: CASSLGGAGRQPQHF.